Below are 29 T cell receptor beta chains sequenced from a single sample in a study of metastatic and nonmetastatic thyroid tumors. TCRdb re-processed the PCR reads through MiXCR. The sample includes about 15,000 clones, approximately 30% seen only once; the top ten take roughly half. Not a single patient had been given any form of treatment at any point before undergoing thyroid surgery. Specimen: tumor tissue. These receptors all come from a male donor with papillary thyroid cancer or a benign thyroid nodule (not recorded which). Some clones in this sample may be carry-over from other donors' samples.

This chain uses TRBV6-5 with TRBJ2-1; D may correspond to TRBD1 or TRBD2 (6 bases each). Germline loops: CDR1 MNHEY, CDR2 SVGAGI. The CDR3 covers 16 residues. Between the trimmed V and J ends, which lost 0 bases and 5 bases, there was a span of 14 bases. In nucleotides, the CDR3 is TGTGCCAGCAGTTACTCGTTGTGGGGGGCCCACAATGAGCAGTTCTTC. Its translation is CASSYSLWGAHNEQFF.

The chain couples TRBV11-2 to TRBJ2-7, with 15 bases matching TRBD2. Trimming cost V 5 bases and J 4 bases; bases outside gene matches: 6. The CDR3 loop spans 16 amino acids. The V gene's germline CDR1 is SGHAT and CDR2 FQNNGV. CDR3 DNA sequence: TGTGCCAGCAGCCGGGGACTAGCGGGAGGCATGTACGAGCAGTACTTC. It codes for CASSRGLAGGMYEQYF.

The rearrangement uses TRBV9 and TRBJ2-3, with 7 bases fitting TRBD1. This CDR3 comprises 14 residues. Looked up from germline, CDR1 is SGDLS and CDR2 is YYNGEE. J was trimmed by 5 bases and V by 5 bases; bases with no gene match: 8. In nucleotides, the CDR3 is TGTGCCAGCAGTTGGAAAGGGGGCGGAGATACGCAGTATTTT. This codes for CASSWKGGGDTQYF.

This clone has more than one count but fewer than ten. The chain has TRBV6-2 or TRBV6-3 and TRBJ2-3; 10 nucleotides align to TRBD2. The CDR3 totals 15 residues. The germline CDR1 and CDR2 sequences are MNHEY and SVGEGT. J gave up 2 bases and V 6 bases, and 5 bases lay outside the gene matches. The CDR3 reads CASSKGTSDTDTQYF. The DNA of the CDR3 is TGTGCCAGCAGCAAAGGGACTAGCGACACAGATACGCAGTATTTT.

In this sample, this clone is medium-sized. The chain links TRBV20-1 to TRBJ2-7, with 11 bases that match TRBD1. V gave up 0 bases and J gave up 2 bases; unmatched junction bases: 12. In germline, CDR1 is DFQATT, CDR2 SNEGSKA (reference sequence). This CDR3 region has 18 residues. CDR3 in amino acids: CSARDRTGGYGYPYEQYF. CDR3 bases: TGCAGTGCTAGAGACCGGACAGGGGGCTATGGATACCCCTACGAGCAGTACTTC.

This clone is labeled medium-sized (0.01 to 0.1%). The chain uses TRBV28 and TRBJ1-3, with TRBD1 matching over 9 bases. Germline-derived CDR1 and CDR2 are MDHEN and SYDVKM. The CDR3 is made up of 14 amino acids. V lost 7 bases and J lost 2; bases outside the gene matches: 3. The CDR3 protein is CASITGGPGNTIYF. The DNA for the CDR3 is TGTGCCAGCATCACAGGGGGCCCTGGAAACACCATATATTTT. The full variable domain, in which reference TRBV28 and TRBJ1-3 provide the parts outside the CDR3, is DVKVTQSSRYLVKRTGEKVFLECVQDMDHENMFWYRQDPGLGLRLIYFSYDVKMKEKGDIPEGYSVSREKKERFSLILESASTNQTSMYLCASITGGPGNTIYFGEGSWLTVV.

This clone was recorded many times. The chain recombines TRBV20-1 with TRBJ2-1, with TRBD2 as a possible D gene (7 bases). Germline V gives CDR1 DFQATT, CDR2 SNEGSKA (reference sequence). Trimming left V 3 bases short and J 6 bases short, with 9 bases between. The CDR3 is 12 residues long. The chain's CDR3 is CSARAGANEQFF. CDR3 in DNA: TGCAGTGCTAGGGCGGGGGCCAATGAGCAGTTCTTC.

This clone was counted at least ten times. This chain joins TRBV10-3 and TRBJ1-2; tentatively, D is TRBD1 (5 bases). V was pared by 3 bases and J by 5 bases, with 16 bases between. This CDR3 has 15 amino acids. CDR1 is ENHRY and CDR2 is SYGVKD in the germline V gene. CDR3 region: CAISDEQDKLYGYTF. The CDR3 nucleotides are TGTGCCATCAGTGACGAACAGGACAAGCTATATGGCTACACCTTC.

This clone was seen a few times. The CDR3 DNA sequence: TGTGCCAGCAGTTCACTAGCGGGGGACACCGGGGAGCTGTTTTTT. The encoded protein is CASSSLAGDTGELFF. The chain has TRBV6-2 or TRBV6-3 and TRBJ2-2; TRBD2 matches at 11 bases. V shed 4 bases, J shed 3 bases, and the junction held 1 base outside the gene matches. This CDR3 is 15 amino acids long. The germline V gene has CDR1 MNHEY and CDR2 SVGEGT.

This clone appeared many times. This chain links TRBV7-9 with TRBJ2-7; TRBD1 aligns across 7 bases. CDR3 length: 16 residues. V was clipped by 4 bases and J by 3 bases; unmatched bases: 12. In germline, CDR1 is SEHNR, CDR2 FQNEAQ (reference sequence). CDR3 in DNA: TGTGCCAGCAGCTCCCCAACAAGGACAGGCATCTACGAGCAGTACTTC. Translated, it gives CASSSPTRTGIYEQYF. Supplemented by reference TRBV7-9 and TRBJ2-7, the full variable domain reads DTGVSQNPRHKITKRGQNVTFRCDPISEHNRLYWYRQTLGQGPEFLTYFQNEAQLEKSRLLSDRFSAERPKGSFSTLEIQRTEQGDSAMYLCASSSPTRTGIYEQYFGPGTRLTVT.

A remark on this clone: A much more abundant neighbour one base away suggests this may be a read error. The V call is TRBV7-9, the J call TRBJ1-2; TRBD1 matches 9 bases. The CDR3 is 15 residues long. The germline CDR1 and CDR2 sequences are SEHNR and FQNEAQ (reference sequence). The CDR3 protein is CAISPDRGRYYGHTF. As DNA, the CDR3 is TGTGCCATCAGCCCCGACAGGGGGAGATACTATGGCCACACCTTC.

Many counts were recorded for this clone. The identical CDR3 is also encoded by other nucleotide sequences in the sample. This rearrangement joins TRBV2 to TRBJ2-5, with TRBD2 matching over 7 bases. The CDR3 consists of 13 residues. From germline, CDR1 is SNHLY and CDR2 FYNNEI. V lost 5 bases, J lost 2 bases, and 2 bases stayed unmatched. In DNA, the CDR3 is TGTGCCAGCAGTCCGGGACTACAAGAGACCCAGTACTTC. The encoded protein is CASSPGLQETQYF.

This clone was seen more than once but under ten times. The rearrangement links TRBV6-4 to TRBJ2-5; 16 bases align to TRBD2. The CDR3 spans 16 residues. With 6 bases clipped from V and 3 bases from J, the junction kept 4 bases outside the gene matches. Germline CDR1 and CDR2: MRHNA and SNTAGT. The CDR3 DNA reads as TGTGCCAGCAGCCCGGGACTAGCGGGAGGGGAAGAGACCCAGTACTTC. It is translated as CASSPGLAGGEETQYF.

The genes are TRBV7-9 and TRBJ1-1; 7 bases fit TRBD1. CDR1 is SEHNR, CDR2 FQNEAQ, per germline (reference sequence). The CDR3 consists of 14 residues. The V segment lost 6 bases and the J segment 11 bases; nucleotides outside the gene matches: 15. The CDR3 sequence is CASRKLTGYVAAFF. CDR3 nucleotides: TGTGCCAGCAGGAAATTGACAGGGTATGTAGCTGCTTTCTTT.

CDR3 loop: CASNELNRISPLHF. The CDR3 DNA reads as TGTGCCAGCAACGAGCTGAACCGGATTTCACCCCTCCACTTT. The chain joins TRBV7-9 to TRBJ1-6; D is uncertain. This CDR3 region has 14 residues. The germline V gene encodes CDR1 SEHNR and CDR2 FQNEAQ (reference sequence). V was clipped by 7 bases and J by 9 bases, with 16 bases between them.

This clone was counted a few times. The genes are TRBV28 and TRBJ2-7, with D maybe TRBD2 (6 bases). The CDR3 is 14 residues long. The V gene's germline CDR1 is MDHEN and CDR2 SYDVKM. V shed 6 bases and J shed 7 bases, with 19 bases lying between them. The CDR3: CASRFDSNGGEQYF. The CDR3, as DNA: TGTGCCAGCAGGTTCGACAGTAACGGAGGGGAGCAGTACTTC.

This clone came up many times. A much larger clone differs by one base, so this may be a read error. The sample holds other DNA sequences that translate to the same CDR3. The chain has TRBV2 and TRBJ2-5; D uncertain. This CDR3 spans 13 amino acids. Trimming left V 4 bases short and J 2 bases short, with 8 bases between. Germline CDR1 and CDR2: SNHLY and FYNNEI. CDR3 loop: CASSVGYQETQYF. Written as DNA, the CDR3 is TGTGCCAGCAGTGTCGGCTATCAAGAGACCCAGTACTTC.

This chain connects TRBV18 to TRBJ2-7; D may be TRBD2 (6 bases). CDR1 KGHSH and CDR2 LQKENI come from the germline V gene. The CDR3 sequence is 20 residues long. V lost 6 bases and J lost 2, with 32 bases in between. In nucleotides, the CDR3 is TGTGCCAGCTCCCTCAAACGGGGGTCGGGACTCGCGGGACCTACCTACGAGCAGTACTTC. Protein: CASSLKRGSGLAGPTYEQYF.

The chain has TRBV7-6 and TRBJ1-2; the D is unclear. CDR1 and CDR2 from the germline V gene are SGHVS and FNYEAQ. The CDR3 length is 16 residues. Trimming stripped 5 bases from V and 7 bases from J, with 23 bases between. Written as DNA, the CDR3 is TGTGCCAGCAGCCAAGACCAGTGGATTTTCGCTGGTGGCTACACCTTC. Translated: CASSQDQWIFAGGYTF.

This clone has at least ten counts. This sequence joins TRBV3-1 and TRBJ1-1; D ambiguous. Germline CDR1 LGHDT, CDR2 YNNKEL (reference sequence). V was shortened by 1 base and J by 0 bases, with 6 bases between the two germline ends. The CDR3 runs to 14 residues. The CDR3 nucleotides are TGTGCCAGCAGCCAAGGACAAATGAACACTGAAGCTTTCTTT. Translation gives CASSQGQMNTEAFF.

By share, this clone ranks as medium-sized. This chain joins TRBV6-7 and TRBJ2-5; 8 bases are shared with TRBD1. TRBV6-7 has ORF status, its function being uncertain. Germline trimming cut 4 bases from V and 2 bases from J; bases unmatched to any gene: 0. The CDR3 totals 13 residues. The CDR3 DNA is TGTGCCAGCAGTTGGGACAGGCAAGAGACCCAGTACTTC. It yields the protein CASSWDRQETQYF.

Many counts were recorded for this clone. The V and J genes are TRBV5-1 and TRBJ1-5; 10 bases map to TRBD1. The germline CDR1 and CDR2 sequences are SGHRS and YFSETQ. V trimming: 4 bases; J trimming: 3 bases; junction bases outside the gene matches: 4. This CDR3 region has 15 residues. This chain's CDR3 is CASSPGTGANQPQHF. CDR3 DNA sequence: TGCGCCAGCAGCCCAGGGACAGGGGCCAATCAGCCCCAGCATTTT.

This clone was picked up a small number of times. This chain uses TRBV5-1 with TRBJ2-7; D may be TRBD1 (7 bases). The V and J ends lost 4 bases and 7 bases respectively, with 18 bases between them. CDR1 SGHRS and CDR2 YFSETQ come from the germline V gene. The length of the CDR3 is 14 residues. The CDR3 region is CASSGGSTGREQYF. For the CDR3, the DNA is TGCGCCAGCAGCGGGGGGTCGACAGGGAGGGAGCAGTACTTC. The variable domain in full, completed from reference TRBV5-1 and TRBJ2-7, reads KAGVTQTPRYLIKTRGQQVTLSCSPISGHRSVSWYQQTPGQGLQFLFEYFSETQRNKGNFPGRFSGRQFSNSRSEMNVSTLELGDSALYLCASSGGSTGREQYFGPGTRLTVT.

This chain uses TRBV5-1 with TRBJ2-5, with 11 bases that match TRBD2. Germline CDR1 is SGHRS and CDR2 is YFSETQ. V gave up 1 base and J gave up 4 bases; unmatched junction bases: 6. This CDR3 is built from 16 residues. CDR3 in DNA: TGCGCCAGCAGCTTGATAGCGGGAGGGCCCGGAGAGACCCAGTACTTC. The encoded protein is CASSLIAGGPGETQYF. Full variable domain (outside the CDR3, taken from reference TRBV5-1 and TRBJ2-5): KAGVTQTPRYLIKTRGQQVTLSCSPISGHRSVSWYQQTPGQGLQFLFEYFSETQRNKGNFPGRFSGRQFSNSRSEMNVSTLELGDSALYLCASSLIAGGPGETQYFGPGTRLLVL.

Comment on this clone: Other DNA variants within this sample encode the same CDR3. CDR3 loop: CSAAGLAGASDEQYF. The CDR3 coding sequence is TGCAGTGCTGCAGGACTCGCGGGGGCCTCTGACGAGCAGTACTTC. The chain is built from TRBV20-1 and TRBJ2-7, with D possibly TRBD2 on 7 matching bases. This CDR3 has 15 amino acids. The ends were cut back, 5 bases at V and 5 bases at J, with 22 bases in the middle. Germline CDR1 DFQATT, CDR2 SNEGSKA (reference sequence).

This clone was seen at least ten times. This sequence joins TRBV11-2 and TRBJ2-2; D remains unclear. The V gene lost 2 bases and the J gene lost 5 bases, with 12 bases spanning the gap. This CDR3 is 15 amino acids long. The V gene's germline CDR1 is SGHAT and CDR2 FQNNGV. The CDR3 nucleotides are TGTGCCAGCAGCTTAAACCTCGGTCCAACCGGGGAGCTGTTTTTT. As protein: CASSLNLGPTGELFF.

This clone has ten or more counts. This chain uses TRBV5-1 with TRBJ2-7; 12 bases are shared with TRBD2. The CDR3 spans 16 residues. V dropped 4 bases and J dropped 0; count of bases not matched to a gene: 5. Germline CDR1 reads SGHRS; CDR2 reads YFSETQ. The CDR3 region has the DNA TGCGCCAGCAGCCAGGGACTAGCGGGCGCCTCCTACGAGCAGTACTTC. Protein product: CASSQGLAGASYEQYF.

This clone was detected many times. This rearrangement joins TRBV3-1 to TRBJ2-7; D perhaps matches TRBD1 (6 bases). The CDR3 has 13 amino acids. The germline gives CDR1 LGHDT, CDR2 YNNKEL (reference sequence). Deletions cut 5 bases from V and 2 bases from J, with 10 bases between. The DNA for the CDR3 is TGTGCCAGCAGCTGGGGGCGGACCTACGAGCAGTACTTC. Its protein is CASSWGRTYEQYF.

J is TRBJ2-7 and V is TRBV30, with 7 bases identical to TRBD1. Per the germline V gene, CDR1 is GTSNPN and CDR2 is SVGIG (reference sequence). V shed 5 bases and J 0 bases; nucleotides not matched to a gene: 1. CDR3 length: 12 residues. The CDR3 region is CAWGDSSYEQYF. CDR3 DNA: TGTGCCTGGGGGGACAGCTCCTACGAGCAGTACTTC.